Listed here is a single TCR beta chain. The target antigen is unknown. Measured with immunoSEQ multiplex PCR; TCRdb has only the in-frame clones, and not every one. The sample holds 90,000 to 150,000 clones, just over 85% seen once. Germline-derived CDR1 and CDR2 are SEHNR and FQNEAQ (reference sequence). This CDR3 region has 11 residues. Trimming stripped 1 base from V and 10 bases from J, with 7 bases between. The data derive from a study of T cell responses to AZD1222 COVID-19 vaccine. In the study overall: Second doses were pooled across both intervals (about 4 or about 12 weeks). Study-level findings and limits: Dominant CD4 TCR responses targeted spike regions 160-218 and 743-854. Every sample of the repertoires postdated the peak T cell response.

The chain couples TRBV7-9 to TRBJ1-1, with a weak D call TRBD1 (5 bases). The sequences come from peripheral blood, collected on day 0 of AZD1222 vaccination. This receptor was identified in an adult in good health. The CDR3 sequence: CASSLEQVAFF. The CDR3 DNA is TGTGCCAGCAGCTTAGAACAGGTAGCTTTCTTT. The whole variable domain, filled in from reference TRBV7-9 and TRBJ1-1, reads DTGVSQNPRHKITKRGQNVTFRCDPISEHNRLYWYRQTLGQGPEFLTYFQNEAQLEKSRLLSDRFSAERPKGSFSTLEIQRTEQGDSAMYLCASSLEQVAFFGQGTRLTVV.